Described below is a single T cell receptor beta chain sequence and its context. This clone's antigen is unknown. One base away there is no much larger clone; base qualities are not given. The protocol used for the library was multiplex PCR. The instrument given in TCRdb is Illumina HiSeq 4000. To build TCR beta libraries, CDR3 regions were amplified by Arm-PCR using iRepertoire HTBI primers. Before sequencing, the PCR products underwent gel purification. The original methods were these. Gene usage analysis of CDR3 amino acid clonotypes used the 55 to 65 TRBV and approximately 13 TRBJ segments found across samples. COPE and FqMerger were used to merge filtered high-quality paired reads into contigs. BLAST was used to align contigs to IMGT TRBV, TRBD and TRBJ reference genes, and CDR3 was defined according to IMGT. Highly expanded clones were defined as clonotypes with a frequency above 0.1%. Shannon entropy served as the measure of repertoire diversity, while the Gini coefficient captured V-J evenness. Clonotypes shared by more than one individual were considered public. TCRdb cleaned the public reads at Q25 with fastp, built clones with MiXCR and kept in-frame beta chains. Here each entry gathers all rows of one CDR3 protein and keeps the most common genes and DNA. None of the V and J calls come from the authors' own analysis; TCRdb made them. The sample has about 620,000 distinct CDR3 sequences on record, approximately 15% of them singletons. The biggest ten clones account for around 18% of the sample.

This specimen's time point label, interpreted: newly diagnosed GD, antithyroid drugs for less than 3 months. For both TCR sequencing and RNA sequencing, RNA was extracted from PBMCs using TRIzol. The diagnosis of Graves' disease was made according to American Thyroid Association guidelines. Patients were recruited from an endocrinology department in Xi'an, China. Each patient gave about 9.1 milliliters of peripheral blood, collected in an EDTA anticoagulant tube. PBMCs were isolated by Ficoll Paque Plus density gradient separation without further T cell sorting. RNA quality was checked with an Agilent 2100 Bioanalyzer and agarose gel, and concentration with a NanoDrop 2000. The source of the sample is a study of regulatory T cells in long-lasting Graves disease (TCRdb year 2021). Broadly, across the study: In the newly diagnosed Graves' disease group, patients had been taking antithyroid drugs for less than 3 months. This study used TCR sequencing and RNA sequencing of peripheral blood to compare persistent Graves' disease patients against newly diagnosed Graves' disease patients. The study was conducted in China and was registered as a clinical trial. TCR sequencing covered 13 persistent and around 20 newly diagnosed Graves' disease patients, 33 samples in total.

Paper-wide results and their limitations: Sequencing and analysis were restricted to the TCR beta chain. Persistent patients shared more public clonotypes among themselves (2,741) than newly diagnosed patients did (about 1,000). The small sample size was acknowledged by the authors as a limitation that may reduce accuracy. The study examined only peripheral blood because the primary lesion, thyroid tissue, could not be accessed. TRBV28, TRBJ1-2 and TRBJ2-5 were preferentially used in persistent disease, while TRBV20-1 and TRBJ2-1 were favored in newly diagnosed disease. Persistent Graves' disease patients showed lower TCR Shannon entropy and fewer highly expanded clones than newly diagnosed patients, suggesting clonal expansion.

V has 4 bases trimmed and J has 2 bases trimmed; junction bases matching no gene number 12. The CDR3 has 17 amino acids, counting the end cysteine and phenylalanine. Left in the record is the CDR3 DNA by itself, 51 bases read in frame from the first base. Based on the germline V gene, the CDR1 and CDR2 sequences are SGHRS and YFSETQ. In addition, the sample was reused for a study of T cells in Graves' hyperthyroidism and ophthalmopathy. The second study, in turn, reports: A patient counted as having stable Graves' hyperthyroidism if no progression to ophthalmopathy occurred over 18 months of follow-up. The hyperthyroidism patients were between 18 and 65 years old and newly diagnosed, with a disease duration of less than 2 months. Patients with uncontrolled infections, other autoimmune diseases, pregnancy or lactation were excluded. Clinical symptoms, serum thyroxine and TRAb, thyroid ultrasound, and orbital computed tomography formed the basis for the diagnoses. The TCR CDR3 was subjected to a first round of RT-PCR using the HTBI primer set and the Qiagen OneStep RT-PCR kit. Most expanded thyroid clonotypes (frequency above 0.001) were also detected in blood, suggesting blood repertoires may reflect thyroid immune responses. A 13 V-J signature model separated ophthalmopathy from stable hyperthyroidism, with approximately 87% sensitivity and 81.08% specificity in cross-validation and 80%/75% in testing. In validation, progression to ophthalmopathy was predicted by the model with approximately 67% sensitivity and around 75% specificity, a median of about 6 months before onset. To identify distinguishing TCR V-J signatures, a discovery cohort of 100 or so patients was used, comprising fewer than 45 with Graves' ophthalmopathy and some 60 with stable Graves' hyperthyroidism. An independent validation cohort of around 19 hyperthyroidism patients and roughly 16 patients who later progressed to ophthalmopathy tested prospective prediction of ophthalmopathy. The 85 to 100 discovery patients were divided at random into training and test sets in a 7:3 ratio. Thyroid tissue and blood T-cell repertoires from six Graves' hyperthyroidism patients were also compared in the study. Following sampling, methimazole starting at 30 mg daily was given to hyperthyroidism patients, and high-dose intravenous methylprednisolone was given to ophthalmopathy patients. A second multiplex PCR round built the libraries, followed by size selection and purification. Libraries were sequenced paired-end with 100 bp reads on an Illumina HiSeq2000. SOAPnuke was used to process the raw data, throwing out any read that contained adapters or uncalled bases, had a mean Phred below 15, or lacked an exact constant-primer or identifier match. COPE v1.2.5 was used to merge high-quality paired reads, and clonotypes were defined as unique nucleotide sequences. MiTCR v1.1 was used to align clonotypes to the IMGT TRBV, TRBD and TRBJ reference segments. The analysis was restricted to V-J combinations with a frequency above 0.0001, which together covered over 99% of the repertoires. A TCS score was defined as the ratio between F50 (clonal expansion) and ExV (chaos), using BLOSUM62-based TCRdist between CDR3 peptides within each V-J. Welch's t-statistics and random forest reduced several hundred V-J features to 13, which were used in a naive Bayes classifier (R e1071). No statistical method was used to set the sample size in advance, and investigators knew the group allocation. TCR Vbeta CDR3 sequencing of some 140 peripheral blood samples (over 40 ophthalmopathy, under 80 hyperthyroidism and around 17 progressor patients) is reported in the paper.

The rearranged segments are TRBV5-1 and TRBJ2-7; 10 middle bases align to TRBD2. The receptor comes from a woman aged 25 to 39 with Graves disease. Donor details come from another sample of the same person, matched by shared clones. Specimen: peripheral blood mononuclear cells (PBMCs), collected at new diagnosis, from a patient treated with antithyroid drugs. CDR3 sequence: CASSPGPLLAGTYEQYF. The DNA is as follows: TGCGCCAGCAGCCCTGGCCCGTTACTAGCGGGGACCTACGAGCAGTACTTC.